This entry is about one T cell receptor beta chain. The 5'RACE template-switching step produced TCR cDNA and added a universal primer site and UMIs. TCRdb analysed the 5' RACE reads with MiXCR anew, one entry per CDR3 protein. The table has more than 45,000 distinct CDR3 sequences, approximately 5.5% seen once. The data were taken from a study of T cells after yellow fever vaccination. Study as a whole: Tscm, CM, EM and EMRA memory subsets were sorted by CD3, CD45RA, CCR7 and CD95. Points from the study as a whole: Among all clonotypes, a small share was observed in both CD4 and CD8 compartments.

Here the sequenced sample was PBMCs, either bulk or a sorted T-cell subset (CD4+, CD8+, memory, or dextramer-sorted; not recorded which), taken on the day of the yellow fever booster vaccination. This TCR derives from a man between 18 and 35 years old who received the YFV17D yellow fever vaccine.

CDR3: CASSPPLSTGLYEQYF. CDR3 in DNA: TGTGCCAGCAGTCCCCCACTCTCCACGGGACTCTACGAGCAGTACTTC. This rearrangement joins TRBV12-3 or TRBV12-4 to TRBJ2-7, with D tentatively TRBD2 (6 bases). This CDR3 has 16 residues. V lost 5 bases, J lost 3 bases, and 20 bases lay in between.